This TCR beta chain was captured by sequencing in a study of vaccination and CD4 T cells after COVID-19. On the study more broadly: The authors exposed cells to overlapping spike peptides derived from SARS-CoV-2, HCoV-NL63, HCoV-OC43 and HCoV-229E. Control cultures used a CEFX viral epitope pool, an HIV-1 Nef peptide pool, or no peptide.

In germline, CDR1 is SGHTA, CDR2 FQGTGA. V lost 3 bases to trimming and J lost 6 bases; unmatched junction nucleotides: 0. This CDR3 comprises 13 residues. Treatment given: approximately 9-day PBMC culture with coronavirus spike peptide pools or control peptides (ViraFEST assay). Half-medium changes with fresh IL-2 medium occurred on days 3 and 7. The Oncomine TCR Beta short-read assay sequenced DNA from cultured CD4+ T cells. Using the QIAamp micro DNA kit, genomic DNA was extracted from the CD4+ T cells that had been cultured. TCRdb called the PCR reads again in MiXCR, with one record for every CDR3 protein. The table lists more than 12,000 distinct CDR3 sequences, 50% to 55% of them singletons, with 6.5% to 9.5% in the top ten. To note about this clonotype: The antigen is unknown.

Specimen: CD4+ T cells from blood, cultured in vitro. The clonotype comes from a human donor who had recovered from COVID-19. This chain links TRBV7-3 with TRBJ2-4; TRBD2 agrees at 9 bases. The CDR3 region is CASSLTSGNIQYF. The CDR3 bases are TGTGCCAGCAGCTTGACTAGCGGAAACATTCAGTACTTC.